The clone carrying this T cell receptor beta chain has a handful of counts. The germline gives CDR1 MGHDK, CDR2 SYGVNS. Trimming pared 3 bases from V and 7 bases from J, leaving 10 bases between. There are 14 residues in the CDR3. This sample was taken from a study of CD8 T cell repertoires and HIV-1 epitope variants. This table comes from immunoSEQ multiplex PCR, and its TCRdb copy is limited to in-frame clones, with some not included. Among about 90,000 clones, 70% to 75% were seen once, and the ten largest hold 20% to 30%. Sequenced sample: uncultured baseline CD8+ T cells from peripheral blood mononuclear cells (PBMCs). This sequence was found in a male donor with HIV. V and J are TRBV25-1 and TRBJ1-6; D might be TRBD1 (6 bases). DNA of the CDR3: TGTGCCAGCAGTGACCGGACAGCAAATTCACCCCTCCACTTT. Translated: CASSDRTANSPLHF.